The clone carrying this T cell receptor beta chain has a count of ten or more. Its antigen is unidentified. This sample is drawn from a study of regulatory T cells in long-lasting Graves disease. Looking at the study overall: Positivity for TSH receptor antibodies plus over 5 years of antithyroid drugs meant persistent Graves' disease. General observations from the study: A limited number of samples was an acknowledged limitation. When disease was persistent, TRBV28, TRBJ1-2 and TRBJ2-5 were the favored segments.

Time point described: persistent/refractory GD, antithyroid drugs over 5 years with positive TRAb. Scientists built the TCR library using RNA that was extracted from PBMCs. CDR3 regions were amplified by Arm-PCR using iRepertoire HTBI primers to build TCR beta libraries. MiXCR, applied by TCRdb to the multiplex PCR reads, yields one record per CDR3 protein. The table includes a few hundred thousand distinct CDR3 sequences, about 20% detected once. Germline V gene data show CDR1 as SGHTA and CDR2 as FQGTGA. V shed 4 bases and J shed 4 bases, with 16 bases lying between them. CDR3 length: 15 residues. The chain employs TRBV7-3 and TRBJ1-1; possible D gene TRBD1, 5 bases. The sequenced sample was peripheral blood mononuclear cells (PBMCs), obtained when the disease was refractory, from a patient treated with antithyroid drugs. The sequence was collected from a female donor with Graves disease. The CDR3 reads CASSSSGTVATEAFF. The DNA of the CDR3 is TGTGCCAGCAGCTCATCCGGGACGGTTGCCACTGAAGCTTTCTTT.